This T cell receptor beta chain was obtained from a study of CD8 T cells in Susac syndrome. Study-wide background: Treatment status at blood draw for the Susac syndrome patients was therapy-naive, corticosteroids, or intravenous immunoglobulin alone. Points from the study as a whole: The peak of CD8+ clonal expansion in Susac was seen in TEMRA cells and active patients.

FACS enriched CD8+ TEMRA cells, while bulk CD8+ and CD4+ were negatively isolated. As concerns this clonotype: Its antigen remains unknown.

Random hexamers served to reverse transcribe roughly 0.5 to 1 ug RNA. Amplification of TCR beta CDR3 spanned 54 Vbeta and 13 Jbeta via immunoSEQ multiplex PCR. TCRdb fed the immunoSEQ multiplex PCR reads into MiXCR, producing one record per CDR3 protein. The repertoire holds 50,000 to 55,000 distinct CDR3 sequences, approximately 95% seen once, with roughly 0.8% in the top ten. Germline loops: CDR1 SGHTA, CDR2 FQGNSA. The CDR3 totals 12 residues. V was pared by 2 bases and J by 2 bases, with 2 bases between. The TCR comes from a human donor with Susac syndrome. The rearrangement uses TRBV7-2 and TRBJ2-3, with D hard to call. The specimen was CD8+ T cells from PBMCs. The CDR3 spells CASSLFTDTQYF. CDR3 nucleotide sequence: TGTGCCAGCAGCTTATTCACAGATACGCAGTATTTT.